This TCR beta chain was sequenced during a study of cytomegalovirus exposure and HLA in healthy donors (dated 2017 in TCRdb). A note on the overall study: An earlier analysis of fewer than 750 of the donors reported under 300 Gb of sequence data and 95 million to 130 million unique TCR beta sequences obtained from roughly 170 million T cells. The study aimed to test whether cataloging public T cell receptors could reveal signatures of past pathogen exposure. All discovery cohort repertoires had been generated on a single sequencing platform. Along with the approximately 620-subject first cohort, a separate validation cohort of 120 different subjects was used. A later analysis re-analyzed previously published TCR beta repertoires from 666 donors and added high-resolution HLA genotyping to study TCR occurrence patterns. The number of typed donors differed by locus: about 629-640 for A, B, C, DRB1 and DQB1; 522 for DQA1; approximately 610 for DPA1; and 400 to 480 for DPB1. Roughly 5 DR-DQ haplotypes were handled as single units for association and clustering, since linkage in the cohort was strong. Donor age, sex, ethnicity and CMV serostatus were compiled alongside the repertoire data. The study used immunosequencing to profile the T cell repertoires of approximately 650 subjects and linked those repertoires to cytomegalovirus serostatus. Of the approximately 400 genotyped donors, about 80% fell in the genetic ancestry cluster associated with self-reported Caucasian donors. To decide whether each TCR beta V gene segment behaved as functional or pseudogenic, an earlier analysis of approximately 620 of the donors relied on high-throughput TCR beta sequencing. Both class I and class II loci were covered by HLA typing, at four-digit resolution. Genome-wide SNP genotypes for about 55% of the 666 donors were used in a later genetic analysis, which treated that subset as a discovery cohort. The later analysis used no new phenotypic data to find candidate immune exposures, relying instead on TCR beta sequences and their occurrence across donors. An early release that covered about 600 HLA-typed donors contained 300 to 350 gigabases of sequencing data and around 85 million unique TCR sequences. To predict cytomegalovirus infection status, the study combined high-throughput TCR immunosequencing, statistical association of individual TCRs with disease status, and machine learning. Across approximately 400 genotyped donors of the cohort, an average of roughly 200,000 unique TCR beta nucleotide sequences per donor were sequenced, and roughly a sixth of those sequences were non-productive.

Including the terminal cysteine and phenylalanine, the CDR3 comprises 14 residues. This entry keeps only the CDR3 DNA: 42 bases, framed from base 1. Via the germline V gene, CDR1 is MNHEY and CDR2 SVGAGI. Trimming takes 5 bases from V and 4 bases from J, and the germline ends sit 14 bases apart. In the case of this clone: The antigen it binds to is not known. Base qualities are not at hand, and no much larger clone is one base apart.

Libraries came from the immunoSEQ multiplex PCR assay. For the multiplex PCR, a mixture combining 60 forward primers for TCR Vbeta segments and 13 reverse primers for TCR Jbeta segments was used. A multiplex PCR assay on genomic DNA amplified the CDR3 region of rearranged TCR beta genes. On the Illumina HiSeq System, the amplified TCR beta libraries were sequenced as 87-base-pair reads. As for the original processing: A later analysis tallied roughly 80 million unique TCR beta chains across the 650 to 750 repertoires, and around 10 million of those chains were shared by two or more donors. A nearest-neighbor algorithm error-corrected the raw reads and collapsed the reads into unique sequences, merging closely related sequences to remove PCR and sequencing errors. To assign V, D and J gene segments, CDR3 sequences were aligned to IMGT reference sequences. For a sequence to be retained, a match of at least six nucleotides to both a V gene segment and a J gene segment was required. Rearrangements were classified as productive when the CDR3 lacked stop codons and remained in frame with V and J, and all other rearrangements were classified as non-productive. CDR3 was defined by IMGT convention, running from the second conserved V-encoded cysteine to the conserved J-encoded phenylalanine. In an earlier analysis of more than 550 of the donors, sequences lacking an unambiguous match to a single V gene segment were excluded. An earlier analysis of fewer than 650 of the donors classified V segments as functional when productive rearrangements were above 56.7% and as segregating when the standard deviation between donors was above 5%. A statistical classification framework was built for diagnosing cytomegalovirus status from the catalog of TCR beta chain sequences. V and J gene assignment, in a later analysis, came from comparing TCR nucleotide sequences with IMGT/GENE-DB human TR gene sequences. In a later analysis, CDR3 sequences and most-parsimonious VDJ recombination scenarios were assigned using the TCRdist pipeline. In a later analysis, each TCR beta chain was defined by its CDR3 amino acid sequence together with its V-gene family, and reads without a unique V-gene family were excluded. In a later analysis, fewer than 600 highly shared, low-generation-probability nucleotide sequences were removed to address suspected cross-contamination and a sequencing artifact. For each public chain, a later analysis derived a clonal expansion index from normalized ranks of inferred template counts within each repertoire. Generation probabilities in a later analysis came from a VDJ recombination model fitted to out-of-frame rearrangements, and those results were checked against IGoR. A later analysis scored TCR-TCR, TCR-HLA and TCR-CMV co-occurrence with hypergeometric tests, applying a repertoire-size bias correction to TCR pairs. A later analysis estimated false discovery rates by permuting HLA or CMV assignments 20 times. In a later analysis, co-occurring TCRs were grouped using DBSCAN, and TCRdist sequence similarity was added for clustering within HLA-allele-positive subsets. For co-occurrence clustering, repertoires with fewer than 30,000 or more than 120,000 public chains were excluded, along with four or five repertoires with anomalous nucleotide sharing. The source is immuneACCESS, and TCRdb retained only in-frame sequences with V and J called. Part of the clones is not carried over; for the studies checked, unresolved V genes explain less than half of this, and the remainder is unexplained. The D gene and trimming were derived from the DNA, and the V and J assignments and clone size from that table. Present in this sample are hundreds of thousands of clones, around 80% of which were seen just once. Of the sample, roughly 2.6% falls within the top ten clones.

The research as a whole found: The classifier was reported to diagnose cytomegalovirus status with high specificity and sensitivity in both the original cohort and the validation cohort. A further reported finding was that TCR beta sequences accurately predicted the HLA-A and HLA-B alleles for most subjects in the first cohort. In the study, some 160 TCR beta chains were listed as associated with cytomegalovirus. Compared with equally common non-associated chains, HLA-associated TCR beta chains in a later analysis were more clonally expanded and had lower generation probabilities. In a later genetic analysis, fewer N-insertions in productive TCRs were reported among donors in an Asian-associated ancestry cluster than the approximately 630-donor mean. An earlier analysis of around 500 of the donors showed that most TCR beta V segments appeared in productive rearrangements either about 90% or about 30% of the time, which broadly matched IMGT annotations. The authors suggested that the approach could potentially be generalized to other disease states and immunological phenotypes. Because HLA typing was unavailable for some donors at each locus, only the typed subset was used in association tests. Several of the top co-occurrence clusters appeared to be linked to parvovirus B19, influenza, CMV and Epstein-Barr virus, according to a later analysis. Assigning TCR associations to individual alleles was difficult when HLA alleles, especially DR and DQ, strongly co-occurred. Correlated functional status among segregating V segments might be attributable to linkage disequilibrium, but an unknown experimental factor could not be ruled out. Most TCR sequences were seen in very few donors, while some public TCRs were found in many individuals. A later genetic analysis associated a missense DCLRE1C variant with V-gene and J-gene trimming of TCR beta chains, and an independent cohort replicated the association. A few of the identified cytomegalovirus-associated TCR beta chains were confirmed in vitro to be specific for cytomegalovirus antigens. In a later analysis, some 17,000 TCR beta sequences were associated with specific HLA alleles at a false discovery rate of 0.05. According to a later analysis, most CMV-associated TCR beta chains appeared to be HLA-restricted, and the HLA associations seemed to be driven largely by CMV exposure. In a later analysis, the rate of TCR association differed among HLA loci, with DRB1 alleles having the most associated TCRs and HLA-C alleles having the fewest. Fewer than 20 rarely observed V segments, including chromosome 9 orphons, were excluded from the earlier analysis of several hundred of the donors because counts were too low. The sequencing pipeline was judged likely to have produced a cluster of highly shared sequence variants as a technical artifact. The only immune exposure information available for the cohort was CMV serostatus. Only TCR beta chains were sequenced in this cohort, and the absence of alpha or paired-chain data limited detectable features. The presence/absence analyses assumed that sequencing depth was roughly uniform across donors, and that assumption may not be true. Some IMGT-functional V segments, including TRBV6-2 and TRBV6-3, could not be distinguished by the 87-base-pair reads and were therefore excluded.

The cohort consisted of 666 healthy bone marrow donors. At the time of sampling, every cohort member was nominally healthy, though immune exposures that went unrecorded were likely present. The donor tested CMV seropositive, placing the donor among the 289 seropositive members of the cohort. A peripheral blood sample was provided by each donor, and peripheral blood mononuclear cells were used for TCR beta sequencing. Genomic DNA was extracted from the blood cell samples with the Qiagen DNeasy Blood Extraction Kit. The sequence derives from a woman aged 55-75 years in good health and CMV-seropositive. Material: PBMCs. The chain uses TRBV6-5 and TRBJ1-2, with the D segment identity uncertain. In nucleotide form, the sequence is TGTGCCAGCAGTGCCGAACCGGGAAGCTATGGCTACACCTTC. It specifies CASSAEPGSYGYTF.